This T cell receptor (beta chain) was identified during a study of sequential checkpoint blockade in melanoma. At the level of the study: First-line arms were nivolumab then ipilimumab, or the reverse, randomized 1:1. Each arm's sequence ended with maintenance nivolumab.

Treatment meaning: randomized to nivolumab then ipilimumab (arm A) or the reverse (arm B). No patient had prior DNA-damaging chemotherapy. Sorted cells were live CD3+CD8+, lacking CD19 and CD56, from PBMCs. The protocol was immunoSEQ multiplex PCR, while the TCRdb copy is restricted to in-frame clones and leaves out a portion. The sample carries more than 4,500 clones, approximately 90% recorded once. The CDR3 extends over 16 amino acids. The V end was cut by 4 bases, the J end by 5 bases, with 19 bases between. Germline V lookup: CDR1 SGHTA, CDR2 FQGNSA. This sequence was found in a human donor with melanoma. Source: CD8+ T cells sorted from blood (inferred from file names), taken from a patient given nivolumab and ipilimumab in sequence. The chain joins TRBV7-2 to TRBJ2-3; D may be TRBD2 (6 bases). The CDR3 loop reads CASSSAGSGAGDTQYF. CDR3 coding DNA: TGTGCCAGCAGCTCGGCAGGGTCTGGAGCGGGAGATACGCAGTATTTT.